The present TCR beta chain was sequenced within a study of blood T cell repertoires in COVID-19. At the level of the study: Samples taken during acute and convalescent COVID-19 were collected in the United States, Italy and Spain. The cDNA or gDNA used as material had been derived from T cells, B-cell-depleted T cells, or PBMCs.

The V end lost 2 bases, the J end lost 7 bases, and 9 bases lay between the germline ends. This CDR3 has 13 residues. From germline, CDR1 is SGHDN and CDR2 FVKESK. In the study's own analysis: Amplification of reference gene primers was used by the study to estimate nucleated cell counts. The data were produced by immunoSEQ multiplex PCR, yet TCRdb's version contains in-frame clones alone and is incomplete. That table furnishes V, J and clone size, whereas the DNA furnished D and trimming. This table has approximately 210,000 clones, roughly four fifths appearing once. The clonotype comes from a woman aged 45 to 65 with active or convalescent COVID-19. Sequenced: peripheral blood. The chain recombines TRBV14 with TRBJ1-5, with D uncertain. CDR3 sequence: CASSQSHLQPQHF. In DNA form, the CDR3 reads TGTGCCAGCAGCCAAAGCCACTTACAGCCCCAGCATTTT.